This passage covers 32 T cell receptor beta chains from one sample sequenced in a study of blood T cell repertoires in COVID-19. TCRdb keeps only in-frame clones here, not all; method: immunoSEQ multiplex PCR. Counted here are roughly 65,000 clones, approximately 79% occurring once; the ten biggest clones make up approximately 50%. Sequenced: peripheral blood. The receptor source for this set is a human donor in a cohort sampled during active COVID-19.

This sequence joins TRBV28 and TRBJ2-7, with TRBD1 matching over 7 bases. Per the germline V gene, CDR1 is MDHEN and CDR2 is SYDVKM. The trim removed 5 bases at V and 5 bases at J, leaving 9 bases unmatched. The CDR3 is made up of 14 amino acids. CDR3 in amino acids: CASSTMDRTNEQYF. In DNA, the CDR3 is TGTGCCAGCAGTACTATGGACAGGACGAACGAGCAGTACTTC.

The chain links TRBV30 to TRBJ2-2, with 9 bases that match TRBD1. J was trimmed by 5 bases and V by 2 bases; bases with no gene match: 6. This CDR3 comprises 15 residues. CDR1 is GTSNPN, CDR2 SVGIG, per germline (reference sequence). The CDR3 here is CAWSTGGAGTGELFF. As DNA, the CDR3 is TGTGCCTGGAGTACAGGGGGCGCTGGGACCGGGGAGCTGTTTTTT.

The rearrangement links TRBV28 to TRBJ1-2; D unclear. The V and J ends lost 4 bases and 8 bases respectively, with 8 bases between them. The CDR3 totals 11 residues. CDR1 is MDHEN, CDR2 SYDVKM, per germline. CDR3 amino acids: CASSSLRGYTF. The CDR3 bases are TGTGCCAGCAGTTCACTCAGGGGCTACACCTTC.

The J gene is TRBJ1-6, the V gene TRBV4-1; the D is unclear. Trimming left V 0 bases short and J 1 base short, with 16 bases between. The CDR3 loop spans 19 amino acids. Germline V gene lookup returns CDR1 MGHRA and CDR2 YSYEKL. The CDR3 DNA is TGCGCCAGCAGCCAAGAAGACAAAGGCTTCAGTTCCTATAATTCACCCCTCCACTTT. Its translation: CASSQEDKGFSSYNSPLHF.

This sequence joins TRBV7-2 and TRBJ2-1; 9 nucleotides line up with TRBD2. Trimming took 5 bases from V and 5 from J; bases not matched to a gene: 7. CDR3 length equals 15 residues. Germline CDR1 is SGHTA and CDR2 is FQGNSA. In nucleotides, the CDR3 is TGTGCCAGCAGCCCCAAGGGACTAGCTAACAATGAGCAGTTCTTC. Its protein is CASSPKGLANNEQFF. The entire variable domain, with the rest obtained from reference TRBV7-2 and TRBJ2-1, is as follows: GAGVSQSPSNKVTEKGKDVELRCDPISGHTALYWYRQSLGQGLEFLIYFQGNSAPDKSGLPSDRFSAERTGGSVSTLTIQRTQQEDSAVYLCASSPKGLANNEQFFGPGTRLTVL.

This clone was counted at least ten times. This chain joins TRBV7-9 and TRBJ2-7; 10 positions match TRBD2. After removal of 3 bases from V and 7 bases from J, the junction contained 3 bases not matched to a gene. Germline values: CDR1 SEHNR, CDR2 FQNEAQ (reference sequence). The CDR3 length is 13 residues. CDR3 sequence: CASSLGLASEQYF. In DNA form, the CDR3 reads TGTGCCAGCAGCTTGGGACTAGCGAGTGAGCAGTACTTC.

The sample holds a few counts of this clone. CDR3 protein: CASSVVVGKAGDTQYF. DNA of the CDR3: TGTGCCAGCAGCGTAGTGGTTGGCAAAGCGGGAGATACGCAGTATTTT. The genes are TRBV9 and TRBJ2-3; tentatively, D is TRBD2 (6 bases). The V gene's germline CDR1 is SGDLS and CDR2 YYNGEE. The CDR3 sequence is 16 residues long. The V gene lost 0 bases and the J gene lost 5 bases, with 16 bases spanning the gap. The full variable domain, in which reference TRBV9 and TRBJ2-3 provide the parts outside the CDR3, is DSGVTQTPKHLITATGQRVTLRCSPRSGDLSVYWYQQSLDQGLQFLIQYYNGEERAKGNILERFSAQQFPDLHSELNLSSLELGDSALYFCASSVVVGKAGDTQYFGPGTRLTVL.

This clone has ten or more counts. V usage is TRBV6-5 and J usage is TRBJ2-7; maybe TRBD2 (6 bases). Per germline, CDR1 MNHEY and CDR2 SVGAGI. The V end was cut by 6 bases, the J end by 4 bases, with 19 bases between. This CDR3 region has 15 residues. As DNA, the CDR3 is TGTGCCAGCAGCCTGAATTACGGGAGTTTTTACGAGCAGTACTTC. It specifies CASSLNYGSFYEQYF.

This clone showed up just once. J is TRBJ1-2 and V is TRBV9; D remains unclear. Trimming took 4 bases from V and 2 from J, leaving 18 bases between them. There are 16 residues in the CDR3. CDR1 SGDLS and CDR2 YYNGEE come from the germline V gene. The CDR3: CASSIAMRHPNYGYTF. The CDR3 region has the DNA TGTGCCAGCAGCATTGCAATGAGACACCCGAACTATGGCTACACCTTC.

The chain employs TRBV9 and TRBJ1-2; maybe TRBD1 (5 bases). CDR3 length: 14 residues. Per germline, CDR1 SGDLS and CDR2 YYNGEE. The V and J ends lost 0 bases and 6 bases respectively, with 12 bases between them. The CDR3 spells CASSVADTFDGYTF. CDR3 sequence (DNA): TGTGCCAGCAGCGTAGCGGACACCTTCGATGGCTACACCTTC.

The rearrangement uses TRBV5-7 and TRBJ1-5; D unclear. TRBV5-7 is labeled an ORF, and its function is uncertain. Trimming left V 1 base short and J 2 bases short, with 13 bases between. The CDR3 extends over 16 amino acids. The DNA for the CDR3 is TGTGCCAGCAGCTTGTGGCCATCGCTCGGCAATCAGCCCCAGCATTTT. This codes for CASSLWPSLGNQPQHF.

The chain is built from TRBV7-9 and TRBJ2-7, with 8 bases matching TRBD1. This CDR3 has 15 amino acids. The J segment lost 3 bases and the V segment lost 4 bases, leaving 8 bases of the junction unmatched. Germline CDR1 is SEHNR and CDR2 is FQNEAQ (reference sequence). DNA of the CDR3: TGTGCCAGCAGCTCCGGACAGGGCCCCCTCTACGAGCAGTACTTC. It specifies CASSSGQGPLYEQYF. Drawing the rest from reference TRBV7-9 and TRBJ2-7, the complete variable domain is DTGVSQNPRHKITKRGQNVTFRCDPISEHNRLYWYRQTLGQGPEFLTYFQNEAQLEKSRLLSDRFSAERPKGSFSTLEIQRTEQGDSAMYLCASSSGQGPLYEQYFGPGTRLTVT.

The rearrangement uses TRBV19 and TRBJ1-5, with 7 positions matching TRBD1. Losses at the gene ends were 4 bases for V and 4 bases for J; bases not matched to a gene: 7. The CDR3 is 15 residues long. Germline CDR1 and CDR2: LNHDA and SQIVND (reference sequence). The CDR3 reads CASSTEGAGNQPQHF. CDR3 nucleotide sequence: TGTGCCAGTAGTACCGAGGGGGCAGGAAATCAGCCCCAGCATTTT. The variable domain in full, with the rest retrieved from reference TRBV19 and TRBJ1-5, is DGGITQSPKYLFRKEGQNVTLSCEQNLNHDAMYWYRQDPGQGLRLIYYSQIVNDFQKGDIAEGYSVSREKKESFPLTVTSAQKNPTAFYLCASSTEGAGNQPQHFGDGTRLSIL.

This rearrangement joins TRBV5-1 to TRBJ1-2; D remains unclear. Trimming removed 7 bases from V and 8 bases from J, with 24 bases in between. This CDR3 is built from 15 residues. Germline V CDR1 and CDR2: SGHRS, YFSETQ. The CDR3 region has the DNA TGCGCCAGCCGCGAAGGGAGTTCTGTTCGGGAAGGCTACACCTTC. Protein sequence: CASREGSSVREGYTF.

This rearrangement joins TRBV7-2 to TRBJ1-1; 7 nucleotides match TRBD1. Trimming at V came to 6 bases and at J to 1 base, leaving 8 bases not matched to a gene. The CDR3 is 15 amino acids. CDR1 and CDR2 (germline): SGHTA, FQGNSA. The CDR3 sequence: CASRRDRSPNTEAFF. The CDR3, as DNA: TGTGCCAGCAGGCGGGACAGATCGCCGAACACTGAAGCTTTCTTT. The complete variable domain, with remaining parts taken from reference TRBV7-2 and TRBJ1-1, reads GAGVSQSPSNKVTEKGKDVELRCDPISGHTALYWYRQSLGQGLEFLIYFQGNSAPDKSGLPSDRFSAERTGGSVSTLTIQRTQQEDSAVYLCASRRDRSPNTEAFFGQGTRLTVV.

The gene calls are TRBV2 and TRBJ1-6; D unresolved. Germline V gives CDR1 SNHLY, CDR2 FYNNEI. Deletions cut 5 bases from V and 11 bases from J, with 7 bases between. The CDR3 has 11 residues. The CDR3 DNA follows: TGTGCCAGCAGTTTCGGGGCACCCCTCCACTTT. It codes for CASSFGAPLHF.

The J gene is TRBJ2-2, the V gene TRBV5-1; 8 nucleotides line up with TRBD2. V was clipped by 6 bases and J by 0 bases; unmatched bases: 4. This CDR3 is 15 amino acids long. Per germline, CDR1 SGHRS and CDR2 YFSETQ. The CDR3 protein is CASNREGPNTGELFF. The CDR3 DNA is TGCGCCAGCAACCGGGAGGGCCCGAACACCGGGGAGCTGTTTTTT.

The chain couples TRBV9 to TRBJ2-2; 10 nucleotides match TRBD2. The germline CDR1 and CDR2 sequences are SGDLS and YYNGEE. After removal of 4 bases from V and 6 bases from J, the junction contained 6 bases not matched to a gene. The CDR3 is 15 residues long. DNA for the CDR3: TGTGCCAGCAGCACCAGCGGGGGGGCCCCCGGGGAGCTGTTTTTT. Its protein product is CASSTSGGAPGELFF.

The chain couples TRBV4-1 to TRBJ1-5; the D is unclear. This CDR3 has 13 amino acids. Per the germline V gene, CDR1 is MGHRA and CDR2 is YSYEKL. Trimming took 0 bases from V and 5 from J, leaving 5 bases between them. CDR3 in DNA: TGCGCCAGCAGCCAAGAGAGGCATCAGCCCCAGCATTTT. Its translation is CASSQERHQPQHF.

This sequence joins TRBV15 and TRBJ2-7; D possibly corresponds to TRBD1 (5 bases). The CDR3 has 13 amino acids. V dropped 5 bases and J dropped 4 bases, with 12 bases sitting between them. Germline CDR1 LNHNV, CDR2 YYDKDF (reference sequence). This chain's CDR3 is CATSEGAMYEQYF. CDR3 sequence (DNA): TGTGCCACCAGCGAAGGGGCGATGTACGAGCAGTACTTC.

The CDR3 nucleotides read TGTGCCAGCAGCCGGGGACTAGCTTCTAATGAGCAGTTCTTC. It encodes CASSRGLASNEQFF. This chain joins TRBV11-3 and TRBJ2-1, with TRBD2 identical over 9 bases. There are 14 residues in the CDR3. Losses at the gene ends were 5 bases for V and 7 bases for J; bases not matched to a gene: 6. Germline loops: CDR1 SGHNT, CDR2 YENEEA.

V gene TRBV28 combines with J gene TRBJ2-1, with 14 nucleotides matching TRBD2. The CDR3 has 16 amino acids. Germline CDR1 reads MDHEN; CDR2 reads SYDVKM. The CDR3 here is CSSRLAGGPSYNEQFF. The CDR3 DNA reads TGTTCTTCAAGACTAGCGGGAGGGCCATCATACAATGAGCAGTTCTTC.

This sequence joins TRBV2 and TRBJ1-2; weak D call: TRBD1 (6 bases). V was pared by 7 bases and J by 0 bases, with 9 bases between. CDR1 is SNHLY, CDR2 FYNNEI, per germline. This CDR3 region has 13 residues. In nucleotides, the CDR3 is TGTGCCAGCAAGTGGACAGCTAACTATGGCTACACCTTC. Its translation is CASKWTANYGYTF.

This chain uses TRBV5-4 with TRBJ1-2; no firm D call. Germline loops: CDR1 SGHNT, CDR2 YYREEE (reference sequence). This CDR3 has 13 residues. Trimming shortened V by 1 base and J by 3 bases, and 7 bases separated the two germline ends. CDR3 in amino acids: CASSLPRDYGYTF. CDR3 sequence (DNA): TGTGCCAGCAGCTTGCCGAGGGACTATGGCTACACCTTC.

This rearrangement joins TRBV5-3 to TRBJ2-2; 10 bases match TRBD1. TRBV5-3 is an open reading frame whose function is uncertain. The ends lost 3 bases at V and 5 bases at J; junction bases unmatched: 7. The CDR3 is 16 amino acids. In DNA, the CDR3 is TGTGCCAGAAGCTCCGGGACAGGGGCTGTAACCGGGGAGCTGTTTTTT. It is translated as CARSSGTGAVTGELFF.

This clone occurred a few times. The rearrangement joins TRBV5-8 to TRBJ1-2, with TRBD1 matching over 10 bases. Per the germline V gene, CDR1 is SGHTS and CDR2 is YDEGEE. Losses at the gene ends were 3 bases for V and 4 bases for J; bases not matched to a gene: 6. CDR3 length: 15 amino acids. CDR3: CASSSTGGGGYGYTF. CDR3 nucleotide sequence: TGTGCCAGCAGCTCGACAGGGGGCGGTGGCTATGGCTACACCTTC.

This rearrangement joins TRBV23-1 to TRBJ1-4, with D perhaps TRBD1 (6 bases). TRBV23-1 is designated an ORF whose function remains uncertain. The CDR3 contains 20 residues. The V end lost 10 bases, the J end lost 6 bases, and 36 bases lay between the germline ends. In nucleotides, the CDR3 is TGCGCCACCCTACGACCCCGACAGGATGGTGTCGTGACCGCCTATGAAAAACTGTTTTTT. Amino acid sequence: CATLRPRQDGVVTAYEKLFF.

The V gene is TRBV7-8, the J gene TRBJ1-5, with 8 bases aligning to TRBD1. Germline assignment: CDR1 SGHVS and CDR2 FQNEAQ. Trimming removed 1 base from V and 8 bases from J; junction bases left unmatched: 4. The CDR3 has 14 amino acids. CDR3 DNA: TGTGCCAGCAGCTTAGATCAGGGGGCTGAGCCCCAGCATTTT. It translates to CASSLDQGAEPQHF.

The chain uses TRBV28 and TRBJ2-7; TRBD1 matches 9 bases. The V segment lost 6 bases and the J segment 4 bases; nucleotides outside the gene matches: 4. The CDR3 covers 13 residues. CDR1 and CDR2 (germline): MDHEN, SYDVKM. The CDR3 DNA reads as TGTGCCAGCAGGGTGACAGGGGGTTACGAGCAGTACTTC. This gives the protein CASRVTGGYEQYF.

The chain has TRBV5-1 and TRBJ2-7, with D maybe TRBD1 (6 bases). V was shortened by 4 bases and J by 0 bases, with 14 bases between the two germline ends. The CDR3 spans 15 residues. Germline V gene data show CDR1 as SGHRS and CDR2 as YFSETQ. The CDR3 DNA reads TGCGCCAGCAGCACGGAAGGGGGTAGCTCCTACGAGCAGTACTTC. Amino acid sequence: CASSTEGGSSYEQYF. The variable domain in full, completed from reference TRBV5-1 and TRBJ2-7, reads KAGVTQTPRYLIKTRGQQVTLSCSPISGHRSVSWYQQTPGQGLQFLFEYFSETQRNKGNFPGRFSGRQFSNSRSEMNVSTLELGDSALYLCASSTEGGSSYEQYFGPGTRLTVT.

Only a few counts were recorded for this clone. V usage is TRBV27 and J usage is TRBJ1-2; tentative D call: TRBD1 (6 bases). Trimming cost V 8 bases and J 4 bases, with 14 bases left between them. The CDR3 is 13 residues long. Germline CDR1 is MNHEY and CDR2 is SMNVEV (reference sequence). CDR3 in amino acids: CASGKQGAYGYTF. In DNA, the CDR3 is TGTGCCAGCGGAAAACAGGGTGCCTATGGCTACACCTTC.

This clone showed up just once. This chain links TRBV28 with TRBJ1-1; D remains unclear. Germline-derived CDR1 and CDR2 are MDHEN and SYDVKM. V was trimmed by 8 bases and J by 0 bases, leaving 16 bases between them. CDR3 length equals 15 residues. The CDR3, as DNA: TGTGCCAGCGGAGAAAGAGGGTGGGTGAACACTGAAGCTTTCTTT. Its protein is CASGERGWVNTEAFF.